The clone carrying this T cell receptor (beta chain) was seen more than once but under ten times. Germline trimming cut 10 bases from V and 6 bases from J; bases unmatched to any gene: 6. This CDR3 contains 12 residues. Germline-derived CDR1 and CDR2 are MNHEY and SMNVEV (reference sequence). The data derive from a study of CD8 T cells in Susac syndrome. The multiple sclerosis control group consisted of treatment-naive patients whose relapsing-remitting disease, which was either stable or active, fulfilled revised McDonald criteria. Negative isolation yielded the CD8+ and CD4+ T cells, while FACS enriched the TEMRA cells. Reverse transcription of roughly 0.5 to 1 ug RNA was performed with random hexamers. Multiplex immunoSEQ PCR targeted 54 Vbeta and 13 Jbeta TCR beta segments. A single record per CDR3 protein comes from TCRdb applying MiXCR to the immunoSEQ multiplex PCR reads. The sample lists hundreds of thousands of distinct CDR3 sequences; around 83% were seen once.

This clonotype originated in a human donor with multiple sclerosis. Sequenced: CD8+ T cells from PBMCs. V is TRBV27 and J is TRBJ2-1; the match to TRBD1 covers 7 bases. The DNA for the CDR3 is TGTGCCATCACGACAGGGCGCAATGAGCAGTTCTTC. It encodes CAITTGRNEQFF.